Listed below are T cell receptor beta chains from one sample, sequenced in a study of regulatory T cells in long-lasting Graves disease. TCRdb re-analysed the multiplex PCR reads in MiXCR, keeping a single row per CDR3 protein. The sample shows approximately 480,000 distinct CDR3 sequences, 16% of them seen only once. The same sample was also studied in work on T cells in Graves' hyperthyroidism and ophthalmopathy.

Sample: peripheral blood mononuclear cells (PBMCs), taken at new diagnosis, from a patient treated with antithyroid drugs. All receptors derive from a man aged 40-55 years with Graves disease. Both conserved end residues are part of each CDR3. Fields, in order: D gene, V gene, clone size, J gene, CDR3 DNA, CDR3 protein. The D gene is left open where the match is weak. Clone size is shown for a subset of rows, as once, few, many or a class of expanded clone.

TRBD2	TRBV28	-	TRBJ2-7	TGTGCCATGAGCGGGAGGGCCGGCGAGCAGTACTTC	CAMSGRAGEQYF
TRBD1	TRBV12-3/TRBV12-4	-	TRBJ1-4	TGTGCCAGCAGTTACAGGGGGGCGAATGAAAAACTGTTTTTT	CASSYRGANEKLFF
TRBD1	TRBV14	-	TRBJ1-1	TGTGCCAGCAGCCAGCGAATGGGGACAGGGGGCATAGCTTTCTTT	CASSQRMGTGGIAFF
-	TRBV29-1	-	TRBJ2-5	TGCAGCGCCTACAGGGCCCAAGAGACCCAGTACTTC	CSAYRAQETQYF
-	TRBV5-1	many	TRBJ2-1	TGCGCCAGCAGCATAAAAAGGGTGGGGCCGGTCAATGAGCAGTTCTTC	CASSIKRVGPVNEQFF
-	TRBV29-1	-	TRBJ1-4	TGCAGCGTTGTTTCGGGGATTAATGAAAAACTGTTTTTT	CSVVSGINEKLFF
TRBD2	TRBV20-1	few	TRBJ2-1	TGCAGTGCTAGTCGGACTAGCGGGATTAGTGAGCAGTTCTTC	CSASRTSGISEQFF
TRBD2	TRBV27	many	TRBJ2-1	TGTGCCAGCAGGGGTAGCGGGAGGGACGGGGAGCAGTTCTTC	CASRGSGRDGEQFF
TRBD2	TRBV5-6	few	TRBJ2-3	TGTGCCAGCAGCTTGTACCTAGCGGGAGGGGGAAGCACAGATACGCAGTATTTT	CASSLYLAGGGSTDTQYF
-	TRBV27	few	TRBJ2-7	TGTGCCAGCAGTTTATCGGTTGGCAGGAGGCGCCCCGAGCAGTACTTC	CASSLSVGRRRPEQYF
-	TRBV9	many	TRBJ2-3	TGTGCCAGCAGCGTTGGGCAGGGAACAGATACGCAGTATTTT	CASSVGQGTDTQYF
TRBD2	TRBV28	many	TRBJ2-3	TGTGCCAGCAGCGAGGGAGGGATTTTTACGCAGTATTTT	CASSEGGIFTQYF
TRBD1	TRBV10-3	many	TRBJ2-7	TGTGCCATCAGTGAGTCGGGGACAGGTGCCACCTACGAGCAGTACTTC	CAISESGTGATYEQYF
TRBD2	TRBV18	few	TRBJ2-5	TGTGCCAGCTCACCGCCGGGACTAGCGGGAGGAGAGACCCAGTACTTC	CASSPPGLAGGETQYF
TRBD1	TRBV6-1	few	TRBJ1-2	TGTGCCAGCAGACCCGACAGGGGTACACGAAACATCTATGGCTACACCTTC	CASRPDRGTRNIYGYTF
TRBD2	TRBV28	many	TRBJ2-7	TGTGCCAGCAGTTTAGGACTAGCGGGAGGGACCTACGAGCAGTACTTC	CASSLGLAGGTYEQYF
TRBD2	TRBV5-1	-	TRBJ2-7	TGCGCCAGCAGCTTGGGGACTAGCGGGAGGGCCGACGAGCAGTACTTC	CASSLGTSGRADEQYF
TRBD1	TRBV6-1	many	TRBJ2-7	TGTGCCAGCAGTCTCCCGACAGGGCCCCACGAGCAGTACTTC	CASSLPTGPHEQYF
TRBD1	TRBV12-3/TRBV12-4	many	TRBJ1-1	TGTGCCAGCAAGGAGGGGGCTGGCACTGAAGCTTTCTTT	CASKEGAGTEAFF
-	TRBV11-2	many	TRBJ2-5	TGTGCCAGCAGCTTAGCCCGGATGACCCAGTACTTC	CASSLARMTQYF
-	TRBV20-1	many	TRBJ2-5	TGCAGTGCTTTTAGCGCCCGGCAAGAGACCCAGTACTTC	CSAFSARQETQYF
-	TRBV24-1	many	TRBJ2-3	TGTGCCACCATGGCTAGCGATAAGCAGTATTTT	CATMASDKQYF
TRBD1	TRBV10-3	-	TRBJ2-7	TGTGCCATCGGGGACAGGTTGCTCCACGAGCAGTACTTC	CAIGDRLLHEQYF
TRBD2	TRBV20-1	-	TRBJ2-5	TGCAGTGCTAGTCGCGGGAGGGCCCTCCAAGAGACCCAGTACTTC	CSASRGRALQETQYF
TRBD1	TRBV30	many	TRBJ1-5	TGTGCCTGGGGGACAGGCGCGGATCAGCCCCAGCATTTT	CAWGTGADQPQHF
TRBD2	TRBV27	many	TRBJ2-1	TGTGCCAGCAGTTTACGCCCACTAGCGCCCTACAATGAGCAGTTCTTC	CASSLRPLAPYNEQFF
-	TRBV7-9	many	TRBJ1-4	TGTGCCAGCAGGCCCGGACCAGGGCTCCACGAAAAACTGTTTTTT	CASRPGPGLHEKLFF
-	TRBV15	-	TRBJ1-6	TGTGCCACCAGCAGCGGAGGGAATTCACCCCTCCACTTT	CATSSGGNSPLHF
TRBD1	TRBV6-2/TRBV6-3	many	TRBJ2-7	TGTGCCAGCAGTAATGGACAGGCCTTCTACGAGCAGTACTTC	CASSNGQAFYEQYF
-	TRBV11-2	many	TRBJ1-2	TGTGCCAGCAGTTCAGGGAACTATGGCTACACCTTC	CASSSGNYGYTF
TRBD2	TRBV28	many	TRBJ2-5	TGTGCCAGCAGTTCTAGTCTAGCGGGAATTTTGGAGACCCAGTACTTC	CASSSSLAGILETQYF
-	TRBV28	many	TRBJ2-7	TGTGCCAGCAGTGCAGACAGAGCTTCCTCCTACGAGCAGTACTTC	CASSADRASSYEQYF
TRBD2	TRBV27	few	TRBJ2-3	TGTGCCAGCAGTTTCACCCACTACAGAGCGGGAGGTGGGATGGATACGCAGTATTTT	CASSFTHYRAGGGMDTQYF
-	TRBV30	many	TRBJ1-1	TGTGCCTGGAGTGTATGGGGGTCGGGAGAAGCTTTCTTT	CAWSVWGSGEAFF
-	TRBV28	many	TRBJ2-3	TGTGCCAGCACCGTAAACACAGATACGCAGTATTTT	CASTVNTDTQYF
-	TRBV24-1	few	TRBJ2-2	TGTGCCACCTTTGACGACAGCAACACCGGGGAGCTGTTTTTT	CATFDDSNTGELFF
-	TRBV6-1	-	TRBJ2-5	TGTGCCAGCAAGGGGGCGGGGGAAGAGACCCAGTACTTC	CASKGAGEETQYF
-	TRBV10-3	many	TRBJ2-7	TGTGCCATCAGTGATTCCGGGTACGAGCAGTACTTC	CAISDSGYEQYF
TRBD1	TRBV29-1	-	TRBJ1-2	TGCAGCGTTGTGACAGGGGTTGGCTACACCTTC	CSVVTGVGYTF
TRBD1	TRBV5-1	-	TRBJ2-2	TGCGCCAGCACCAACAGGGGGCACGGGGAGCTGTTTTTT	CASTNRGHGELFF
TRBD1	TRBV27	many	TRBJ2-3	TGTGCCAGCAGACACAGGGGCTACGCTAGCACAGATACGCAGTATTTT	CASRHRGYASTDTQYF
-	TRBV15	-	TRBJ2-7	TGTGCCACCAGCAGAGTAACTCAGACTACCTCCTACGAGCAGTACTTC	CATSRVTQTTSYEQYF